These T cell receptor beta chains were read from a single sample in a study of blood T cell repertoires in COVID-19. Assay used: immunoSEQ multiplex PCR; TCRdb lists only in-frame clones, some missing. This table holds about 73,000 clones, 65% to 85% found once. Sequenced material: peripheral blood. These receptors originate from a woman aged 55-69 years with acute or convalescent COVID-19. Each CDR3 is given with its conserved first and last residue. The D gene is left open where the match is weak. Some rows have no size entry. The others give once, few or many, or a class for an expanded clone.

V gene	J gene	clone size	D gene	CDR3 length	CDR3 protein	CDR3 DNA
TRBV30	TRBJ2-7	.	TRBD2	15	CAWSVSGTSGYEQYF	TGTGCCTGGAGTGTGAGTGGGACTAGCGGTTACGAGCAGTACTTT
TRBV2	TRBJ1-6	.	.	14	CASRNREGDSPLHF	TGTGCCAGCAGGAACAGGGAGGGAGATTCACCCCTCCACTTT
TRBV30	TRBJ1-1	.	TRBD1	14	CAWDEGARNTEAFF	TGTGCCTGGGATGAGGGGGCTCGGAACACTGAAGCTTTCTTT
TRBV5-1	TRBJ1-1	.	.	16	CASSIGGRGRGTEAFF	TGCGCCAGCAGCATTGGGGGCCGGGGCCGTGGAACTGAAGCTTTCTTT
TRBV19	TRBJ2-7	.	.	14	CASSISWTAYEQYF	TGTGCCAGTAGTATCTCATGGACAGCCTACGAGCAGTACTTC
TRBV7-2	TRBJ2-2	few	.	16	CASSLMVPSVPGELFF	TGTGCCAGCAGCTTAATGGTACCTAGCGTGCCGGGGGAGCTGTTTTTT
TRBV12-3/TRBV12-4	TRBJ2-5	.	.	13	CASSLRGTETQYF	TGTGCCAGCAGTCTCAGGGGTACGGAGACCCAGTACTTC
TRBV5-1	TRBJ2-1	once	.	14	CASSLGEGGNEQFF	TGCGCCAGCAGCTTGGGAGAGGGTGGGAATGAGCAGTTCTTC
TRBV6-6	TRBJ2-7	few	TRBD1	13	CASTGAPSGEQYF	TGTGCCAGTACAGGGGCCCCGAGTGGGGAGCAGTACTTC
TRBV3-1/TRBV3-2	TRBJ1-2	.	.	17	CASSHETGPGGEDGYTF	TGTGCCAGCAGCCATGAAACCGGGCCTGGGGGCGAAGATGGCTACACCTTC